Following are 24 T cell receptor beta chains from one sample sequenced in a study of OX40 agonist ivuxolimab in advanced cancers. Sequenced by immunoSEQ multiplex PCR; TCRdb stores in-frame clones only, minus some. The table shows under 85,000 clones, with around nine tenths occurring only once. Sequenced material: CD4+ or CD8+ T cells sorted from blood, taken in a trial of the OX40 agonist ivuxolimab. These receptors were obtained from an adult with an advanced solid tumor such as melanoma, head and neck, liver or kidney cancer.

The chain links TRBV5-4 to TRBJ1-3, with D perhaps TRBD1 (5 bases). CDR1 is SGHNT, CDR2 YYREEE, per germline (reference sequence). The CDR3 runs to 17 residues. Deletions cut 4 bases from V and 1 base from J, with 18 bases between. The CDR3 bases are TGTGCCAGCAGCCCGGGACTACTCTTGGGGTCTGGAAACACCATATATTTT. Translating it yields CASSPGLLLGSGNTIYF.

The CDR3 DNA follows: TGTGCCAGCAGCTTAGAGCAGGGCAGCTACGAGCAGTACTTC. It yields the protein CASSLEQGSYEQYF. The V call is TRBV11-1, the J call TRBJ2-7; tentatively, D is TRBD1 (5 bases). The CDR3 loop spans 14 amino acids. The germline gives CDR1 SGHAT, CDR2 FQDESV (reference sequence). V was clipped by 1 base and J by 3 bases, with 10 bases between them.

The chain couples TRBV15 to TRBJ1-5; TRBD1 is a possible D gene (5 bases). CDR1 LNHNV and CDR2 YYDKDF come from the germline V gene (reference sequence). The CDR3 loop spans 18 amino acids. Trimming took 5 bases from V and 0 from J, leaving 20 bases between them. The DNA for the CDR3 is TGTGCCACCAGCCCCCCCGGGACGGACTACTATAGCAATCAGCCCCAGCATTTT. Residues: CATSPPGTDYYSNQPQHF.

The chain uses TRBV19 and TRBJ2-1; 8 positions agree with TRBD2. With 3 bases clipped from V and 8 bases from J, the junction kept 6 bases outside the gene matches. CDR1 is LNHDA and CDR2 is SQIVND in the germline V gene (reference sequence). The CDR3 runs 14 residues. CDR3 region: CASSMKGLGDEQFF. The CDR3 DNA reads as TGTGCCAGTAGTATGAAGGGACTAGGTGATGAGCAGTTCTTC.

The genes are TRBV5-4 and TRBJ2-5, with D perhaps TRBD2 (5 bases). CDR1 and CDR2 (germline): SGHNT, YYREEE (reference sequence). Deletions cut 0 bases from V and 5 bases from J, with 20 bases between. The CDR3 sequence is 17 residues long. CDR3 residues: CASSLEPNRRLEETQYF. The CDR3 DNA is TGTGCCAGCAGCTTGGAACCCAATAGGAGGTTGGAGGAGACCCAGTACTTC.

The gene calls are TRBV5-1 and TRBJ1-5, with D possibly being TRBD1 (5 bases). CDR3 length equals 15 residues. Trimming took 1 base from V and 6 from J, leaving 14 bases between them. Germline CDR1 SGHRS, CDR2 YFSETQ. CDR3 nucleotides: TGCGCCAGCAGCTTGTGGCAGGGTGCAAGTCAGCCCCAGCATTTT. Its translation is CASSLWQGASQPQHF.

This chain uses TRBV6-4 with TRBJ2-1; 10 bases map to TRBD2. This CDR3 contains 14 residues. In germline, CDR1 is MRHNA, CDR2 SNTAGT. J lost 9 bases, V lost 8 bases, and 10 bases had no gene match. The CDR3 sequence: CASQASSGGGEQFF. CDR3 sequence (DNA): TGTGCCAGCCAGGCCTCTAGCGGGGGAGGTGAGCAGTTCTTC.

V gene TRBV18 combines with J gene TRBJ1-4; possible D gene TRBD1, 5 bases. Germline lookup yields CDR1 KGHSH and CDR2 LQKENI. The CDR3 has 15 residues. The germline V and J ends were trimmed by 5 bases and 4 bases, with 14 bases remaining between them. CDR3 bases: TGTGCCAGCTCAGGTTCGGACACACGTAATGAAAAACTGTTTTTT. Amino acid sequence: CASSGSDTRNEKLFF. The full variable domain, completed using reference TRBV18 and TRBJ1-4, is NAGVMQNPRHLVRRRGQEARLRCSPMKGHSHVYWYRQLPEEGLKFMVYLQKENIIDESGMPKERFSAEFPKEGPSILRIQQVVRGDSAAYFCASSGSDTRNEKLFFGSGTQLSVL.

This chain links TRBV2 with TRBJ1-1; D remains ambiguous. The CDR3 contains 12 residues. The germline V and J ends were trimmed by 5 bases and 7 bases, with 11 bases remaining between them. CDR1 and CDR2 from the germline V gene are SNHLY and FYNNEI. The CDR3 loop is CASSPDRGEAFF. For the CDR3, the DNA is TGTGCCAGCAGTCCCGACCGGGGTGAAGCTTTCTTT.

The J gene is TRBJ1-6, the V gene TRBV5-6; a possible D gene is TRBD1 (5 bases). CDR1 and CDR2 from the germline V gene are SGHDT and YYEEEE. The CDR3 length is 14 residues. V lost 2 bases to trimming and J lost 7 bases, with 10 bases between them. DNA of the CDR3: TGTGCCAGCAGCTTCGACAGTGAAAATTCACCCCTCCACTTT. Translation gives CASSFDSENSPLHF.

This clone was observed a few times. The chain carries TRBV18 and TRBJ1-2; D is ambiguous. V was clipped by 2 bases and J by 2 bases, with 24 bases between them. CDR1 and CDR2 (germline): KGHSH, LQKENI. The CDR3 has 19 amino acids. The CDR3 coding sequence is TGTGCCAGCTCACCAGTAGTGGGCTTCGGAAAAGCGGCGAACTATGGCTACACCTTC. Translation: CASSPVVGFGKAANYGYTF. Variable domain in full (rest from reference TRBV18 and TRBJ1-2): NAGVMQNPRHLVRRRGQEARLRCSPMKGHSHVYWYRQLPEEGLKFMVYLQKENIIDESGMPKERFSAEFPKEGPSILRIQQVVRGDSAAYFCASSPVVGFGKAANYGYTFGSGTRLTVV.

The chain is built from TRBV27 and TRBJ1-3, with 7 bases aligning to TRBD1. This CDR3 comprises 14 residues. V lost 5 bases and J lost 5; bases outside the gene matches: 6. Germline V gene sequence: CDR1 MNHEY, CDR2 SMNVEV (reference sequence). The CDR3 bases are TGTGCCAGCAGTCCCCAACAGGGGAGAAACACCATATATTTT. This translates into CASSPQQGRNTIYF.

This chain uses TRBV19 with TRBJ2-1, with 13 bases that match TRBD2. Germline CDR1 and CDR2: LNHDA and SQIVND (reference sequence). The CDR3 length is 17 residues. The ends lost 6 bases at V and 2 bases at J; junction bases unmatched: 7. In nucleotides, the CDR3 is TGTGCCAGTAGGACACTAGCGGGGGGGCCCACCTACAATGAGCAGTTCTTC. It is translated as CASRTLAGGPTYNEQFF.

V is TRBV27 and J is TRBJ2-2, with TRBD1 matching over 9 bases. This CDR3 has 14 amino acids. The V and J ends lost 5 bases and 7 bases, in that order; junction bases with no gene match: 5. CDR1 is MNHEY and CDR2 is SMNVEV in the germline V gene (reference sequence). The CDR3 DNA follows: TGTGCCAGCAGTAAACAGGGGGCCGGCGGGGAGCTGTTTTTT. This translates into CASSKQGAGGELFF.

The rearrangement links TRBV5-1 to TRBJ1-3, with D tentatively TRBD1 (5 bases). V shed 4 bases and J shed 0 bases, with 11 bases lying between them. The CDR3 extends over 15 amino acids. Germline V gene lookup returns CDR1 SGHRS and CDR2 YFSETQ. The DNA for the CDR3 is TGCGCCAGCAGCATGGACATGAGCTCTGGAAACACCATATATTTT. Protein: CASSMDMSSGNTIYF.

This clone is a singleton in its sample. The genes are TRBV28 and TRBJ1-2; 7 bases match TRBD1. The CDR3 consists of 13 residues. Germline V CDR1 and CDR2: MDHEN, SYDVKM. The trim removed 6 bases at V and 7 bases at J, leaving 8 bases unmatched. Here the CDR3 DNA reads TGTGCCAGCAGCCCCGACAGGGCCGGTGGCTACACCTTC. Translating gives CASSPDRAGGYTF.

This sequence joins TRBV6-5 and TRBJ1-1; maybe TRBD1 (6 bases). Germline values: CDR1 MNHEY, CDR2 SVGAGI. The CDR3 consists of 15 residues. V was pared by 6 bases and J by 7 bases, with 21 bases between. In DNA form, the CDR3 reads TGTGCCAGCAGCCGGACTTTTACAGGGAAGAGTGAAGCTTTCTTT. Translation gives CASSRTFTGKSEAFF.

This chain links TRBV4-1 with TRBJ2-1; the D is unclear. CDR3 size: 13 residues. CDR1 and CDR2 from the germline V gene are MGHRA and YSYEKL. Trimming took 4 bases from V and 6 from J, leaving 10 bases between them. The CDR3 sequence: CASSRGLANEQFF. For the CDR3, the DNA is TGCGCCAGCAGCCGAGGCCTGGCCAATGAGCAGTTCTTC.

The genes are TRBV25-1 and TRBJ2-5; 7 bases line up with TRBD1. This CDR3 spans 16 amino acids. Germline values: CDR1 MGHDK, CDR2 SYGVNS. J was trimmed by 5 bases and V by 4 bases; bases with no gene match: 13. In nucleotides, the CDR3 is TGTGCCAGCAGTGGAGGGGCAGGGGGACCCCAGGAGACCCAGTACTTC. Translating it yields CASSGGAGGPQETQYF.

The chain couples TRBV5-1 to TRBJ1-6, with 8 nucleotides matching TRBD1. Germline V gene sequence: CDR1 SGHRS, CDR2 YFSETQ. V shed 4 bases, J shed 10 bases, and the junction held 16 bases outside the gene matches. This CDR3 is built from 17 residues. The CDR3 coding sequence is TGCGCCAGCAGCAGGGGACAGGCCCCACCGGCTTGGTCACCCCTCCACTTT. The encoded protein is CASSRGQAPPAWSPLHF. Filled out from reference TRBV5-1 and TRBJ1-6, the complete variable domain reads KAGVTQTPRYLIKTRGQQVTLSCSPISGHRSVSWYQQTPGQGLQFLFEYFSETQRNKGNFPGRFSGRQFSNSRSEMNVSTLELGDSALYLCASSRGQAPPAWSPLHFGNGTRLTVT.

The CDR3 coding sequence is TGTGCCAGCAGTTTAGTAAAAAGGGTTCATGGCTACACCTTC. The encoded protein is CASSLVKRVHGYTF. This rearrangement joins TRBV28 to TRBJ1-2; D is uncertain. Germline CDR1 is MDHEN and CDR2 is SYDVKM. This CDR3 has 14 residues. Trimming cost V 2 bases and J 6 bases, with 13 bases left between them.

The J gene is TRBJ2-2, the V gene TRBV5-1; TRBD2 aligns across 7 bases. Germline V gene lookup returns CDR1 SGHRS and CDR2 YFSETQ. The CDR3 sequence is 15 residues long. Unmatched junction bases numbered 2, after V lost 2 bases and J lost 1 base. The CDR3 DNA reads as TGCGCCAGCAGCTTTGCTAGCGGGAACACCGGGGAGCTGTTTTTT. This translates into CASSFASGNTGELFF.

The J gene is TRBJ1-3, the V gene TRBV18; D unresolved. This CDR3 contains 16 residues. V lost 4 bases, J lost 0 bases, and 13 bases lay in between. CDR1 and CDR2 (germline): KGHSH, LQKENI. The chain's CDR3 is CASSQQTGLSGNTIYF. The CDR3 nucleotides are TGTGCCAGCTCACAACAAACCGGGCTCTCTGGAAACACCATATATTTT.

This chain links TRBV19 with TRBJ2-5; weak D call: TRBD2 (7 bases). The CDR3 contains 14 residues. The V end was cut by 7 bases, the J end by 1 base, with 13 bases between. Germline CDR1 reads LNHDA; CDR2 reads SQIVND (reference sequence). The CDR3 protein is CASNRGAGQETQYF. CDR3 DNA: TGTGCCAGTAATCGGGGGGCCGGCCAAGAGACCCAGTACTTC.